Listed below are T cell receptor beta chains from one sample, sequenced in a study of T cells in Graves' hyperthyroidism and ophthalmopathy. TCRdb fed the multiplex PCR reads into MiXCR, producing one record per CDR3 protein. Of some 250,000 distinct CDR3 sequences in the sample, about 14% were seen once. Specimen: blood. All receptors come from a woman in her thirties or forties with Graves' hyperthyroidism that later progressed to Graves' ophthalmopathy. Both conserved end residues are part of each CDR3. The D gene is left open where the match is weak. A clone size is listed for some rows: how often the clone was seen (once, few, many), or a class if it is expanded.

d_call	clone_size	j_call	cdr3_length	v_call	cdr3_aa	cdr3_nt
TRBD1	many	TRBJ1-5	17	TRBV19	CASSITQGARGNQPQHF	TGTGCCAGTAGTATTACCCAGGGGGCGAGGGGCAATCAGCCCCAGCATTTT
TRBD1	many	TRBJ1-2	16	TRBV12-3/TRBV12-4	CASTTTGVVGIYGYTF	TGTGCCAGCACAACGACAGGGGTGGTCGGCATCTATGGCTACACCTTC
TRBD1	few	TRBJ2-3	15	TRBV6-1	CASRTGQGRTDTQYF	TGTGCCAGCAGAACCGGACAGGGGAGGACAGATACGCAGTATTTT
.	few	TRBJ2-2	16	TRBV7-9	CASSSRTRPNTGELFF	TGTGCCAGCAGCTCAAGAACCCGACCGAACACCGGGGAGCTGTTTTTT
.	many	TRBJ2-2	14	TRBV6-4	CASARGYGTGELFF	TGTGCCAGCGCCAGGGGATACGGCACCGGGGAGCTGTTTTTT
.	many	TRBJ2-7	13	TRBV5-1	CASSRPSTREQYF	TGCGCCAGCAGCCGCCCCTCTACACGCGAGCAGTACTTC
TRBD1	many	TRBJ1-5	17	TRBV2	CASTSSGQGASNQPQHF	TGTGCCAGCACCAGCTCTGGACAGGGGGCGAGCAATCAGCCCCAGCATTTT
.	.	TRBJ1-5	11	TRBV6-1	CAARQNQPQHF	TGTGCCGCTAGACAGAATCAGCCCCAGCATTTT
TRBD1	.	TRBJ2-4	17	TRBV4-1	CASSPQTRGLPKNIQYF	TGCGCCAGCAGCCCACAAACCAGGGGGCTACCCAAAAACATTCAGTACTTC
TRBD1	many	TRBJ2-7	16	TRBV20-1	CSARGQGTHVAYEQYF	TGCAGTGCTAGGGGACAGGGGACCCATGTCGCCTACGAGCAGTACTTC
TRBD2	many	TRBJ2-3	16	TRBV6-1	CASSETSGSPTDTQYF	TGTGCCAGCAGTGAAACAAGCGGGAGCCCCACAGATACGCAGTATTTT
.	many	TRBJ1-1	15	TRBV12-3/TRBV12-4	CASSLFGGRNTEAFF	TGTGCCAGCAGTTTATTTGGGGGGCGAAACACTGAAGCTTTCTTT
.	.	TRBJ1-2	13	TRBV3-1	CASSQVQGDGYTF	TGTGCCAGCAGCCAAGTGCAGGGAGACGGCTACACCTTC
.	many	TRBJ2-4	18	TRBV2	CAGMAILSLPQAKNIQYF	TGTGCCGGCATGGCGATCTTGAGCTTGCCCCAAGCCAAAAACATTCAGTACTTC
.	many	TRBJ2-3	17	TRBV6-1	CASSPRALLGVTDTQYF	TGTGCCAGCAGTCCCCGGGCCCTCCTCGGGGTCACAGATACGCAGTATTTT
.	few	TRBJ2-7	14	TRBV27	CASSLNGGHYEQYF	TGTGCCAGCAGTTTAAATGGGGGGCACTACGAGCAGTACTTC
.	many	TRBJ1-5	11	TRBV20-1	CSARDNQPQHF	TGCAGTGCTAGAGACAATCAGCCCCAGCATTTT
TRBD1	.	TRBJ1-2	15	TRBV28	CASSSTGGPRYGYTF	TGTGCCAGCAGTTCTACAGGGGGGCCTCGCTATGGCTACACCTTC
.	many	TRBJ2-5	13	TRBV18	CASSSQGEETQYF	TGTGCCAGCTCGTCCCAGGGCGAAGAGACCCAGTACTTC
.	.	TRBJ2-5	16	TRBV2	CASKTRATTYQETQYF	TGTGCCAGCAAGACCAGGGCTACGACGTACCAAGAGACCCAGTACTTC
.	many	TRBJ2-1	10	TRBV29-1	CSALSNEQFF	TGCAGCGCTCTAAGCAATGAGCAGTTCTTC
.	few	TRBJ2-7	14	TRBV7-2	CASSPGQRSYEQYF	TGTGCCAGCAGCCCGGGCCAGAGGTCCTACGAGCAGTACTTC
TRBD2	.	TRBJ2-2	14	TRBV19	CASESWGGTGELFF	TGTGCCAGCGAGTCCTGGGGGGGTACCGGGGAGCTGTTTTTT
.	many	TRBJ2-6	16	TRBV27	CASSSSGAAGANVLTF	TGTGCCAGCAGTTCATCAGGGGCGGCAGGGGCCAACGTCCTGACTTTC